This T cell receptor (beta chain) was profiled in a study of blood T cell repertoires in COVID-19. For the study at large: From the United States, Italy and Spain came samples of acute and convalescent COVID-19. T cells, B-cell-depleted T cells, or PBMCs supplied cDNA or gDNA.

This CDR3 region has 17 residues. CDR1 SEHNR and CDR2 FQNEAQ come from the germline V gene (reference sequence). V shed 6 bases and J 4 bases; nucleotides not matched to a gene: 14. Repertoires were generated with immunoSEQ multiplex PCR, while TCRdb's copy carries only in-frame clones and drops some. The sample lists about 220,000 clones, approximately 90% occurring once. Only a few counts were recorded for this clone. Donors in Cohort 3 who had recovered were those with two negative PCRs, healthcare professional clearance, or resolution of their symptoms. The TCR comes from a woman aged 25 to 45 who had recovered from COVID-19. The sequencing input was PBMCs or T cells enriched from blood (not recorded which). The rearrangement uses TRBV7-9 and TRBJ2-3; TRBD2 agrees at 9 bases. CDR3 sequence (DNA): TGTGCCAGCAGATACATCACGACAGCGGGGGGCTCAGATACGCAGTATTTT. Translated: CASRYITTAGGSDTQYF.